Below, 27 T cell receptor beta chains from the same sample are listed, as sequenced in a study of shared T cell receptors in the human thymus. Profiling relied on immunoSEQ multiplex PCR, and the TCRdb table lists in-frame clones only, not all of them. The sample includes hundreds of thousands of clones, about 80% of them seen just once. The same sample was also studied in work on human thymus T cells.

The specimen sequenced was thymocytes. Every receptor here comes from a boy younger than two with a congenital heart defect.

In its sample, this clone was seen a few times. The chain couples TRBV28 to TRBJ2-7; TRBD2 agrees at 7 bases. CDR1 MDHEN and CDR2 SYDVKM come from the germline V gene. The CDR3 length is 18 residues. Losses at the gene ends were 8 bases for V and 2 bases for J; bases not matched to a gene: 21. The CDR3 sequence is CASYKDLSRGGVPYEQYF. Written as DNA, the CDR3 is TGTGCCAGCTATAAAGATCTCTCGAGGGGAGGGGTCCCCTACGAGCAGTACTTC.

This chain joins TRBV27 and TRBJ1-4; D not resolved. Trimming took 3 bases from V and 7 from J, leaving 12 bases between them. CDR3 length: 14 residues. The germline V gene has CDR1 MNHEY and CDR2 SMNVEV (reference sequence). The CDR3 sequence is CASSFSLSGEKLFF. The CDR3 DNA sequence: TGTGCCAGCAGTTTCTCTCTTAGCGGTGAAAAACTGTTTTTT.

V is TRBV29-1 and J is TRBJ2-1, with 9 bases fitting TRBD2. Per germline, CDR1 SQVTM and CDR2 ANQGSEA. The CDR3 totals 15 residues. Trimming took 7 bases from V and 7 from J; bases not matched to a gene: 14. In DNA, the CDR3 is TGCAGCGCTCGCCCCTTAGCGGGAGTGGCTAATGAGCAGTTCTTC. Residues: CSARPLAGVANEQFF.

The chain is built from TRBV6-5 and TRBJ1-2, with D hard to call. Germline values: CDR1 MNHEY, CDR2 SVGAGI. Between the trimmed V and J ends, which lost 2 bases and 3 bases, there was a span of 10 bases. This CDR3 comprises 14 residues. The DNA for the CDR3 is TGTGCCAGCAGTTACGAGGAAGCGGACTATGGCTACACCTTC. This encodes CASSYEEADYGYTF.

This clone was recorded only once. The rearrangement uses TRBV5-4 and TRBJ1-1; 12 bases are shared with TRBD1. CDR1 is SGHNT and CDR2 is YYREEE in the germline V gene (reference sequence). With V trimmed by 4 bases and J by 1 base, 11 bases remained unmatched. CDR3 length equals 18 residues. CDR3 DNA: TGTGCCAGCAGCCGAAGCCGGGACAGGGGGCTGTGGAACACTGAAGCTTTCTTT. Protein product: CASSRSRDRGLWNTEAFF.

The chain joins TRBV11-3 to TRBJ2-1; unclear D gene. Deletions cut 2 bases from V and 0 bases from J, with 17 bases between. CDR1 and CDR2 (germline): SGHNT, YENEEA. This CDR3 spans 18 amino acids. CDR3 sequence: CASSLLARQKISYNEQFF. CDR3 bases: TGTGCCAGCAGCTTACTGGCTCGTCAAAAAATCTCCTACAATGAGCAGTTCTTC.

The chain is built from TRBV5-1 and TRBJ2-2, with D maybe TRBD1 (5 bases). The V gene lost 0 bases and the J gene lost 4 bases, with 10 bases spanning the gap. The germline CDR1 and CDR2 sequences are SGHRS and YFSETQ. The CDR3 runs to 15 residues. The CDR3 is CASSLAQGRTGELFF. The CDR3 nucleotides read TGCGCCAGCAGCTTGGCGCAGGGTCGCACCGGGGAGCTGTTTTTT.

This chain uses TRBV18 with TRBJ2-1, with 9 bases fitting TRBD2. The trim removed 3 bases at V and 10 bases at J, leaving 13 bases unmatched. This CDR3 has 16 residues. CDR1 is KGHSH and CDR2 is LQKENI in the germline V gene. The CDR3 DNA sequence: TGTGCCAGCTCACCGGTTTATAGCGGGGGAGGAAGGGAGCAGTTCTTC. Amino acids: CASSPVYSGGGREQFF.

This clone has just one count. CDR3 coding DNA: TGTGCCAGCAGCCAAGATTTTTGGGATCGCAGGGTAAATTTTGGCGATAGCAATCAGCCCCAGCATTTT. Translated: CASSQDFWDRRVNFGDSNQPQHF. The chain has TRBV4-2 and TRBJ1-5, with D possibly being TRBD1 (5 bases). This CDR3 has 23 amino acids. V lost 0 bases and J lost 0, with 30 bases in between. CDR1 LGHNA and CDR2 YNFKEQ come from the germline V gene.

The chain has TRBV20-1 and TRBJ2-2; D is uncertain. Germline lookup yields CDR1 DFQATT and CDR2 SNEGSKA (reference sequence). V shed 6 bases and J shed 4 bases, with 6 bases lying between them. The CDR3 consists of 11 residues. CDR3 loop: CSARGTGELFF. The CDR3 DNA sequence: TGCAGTGCCCGAGGCACCGGGGAGCTGTTTTTT.

This clone was seen only a few times. The chain recombines TRBV18 with TRBJ2-1, with a weak D call TRBD2 (6 bases). Germline V CDR1 and CDR2: KGHSH, LQKENI. V was clipped by 1 base and J by 8 bases, with 18 bases between them. This CDR3 has 16 amino acids. CDR3 in amino acids: CASSPRRDSSTDEQFF. CDR3 nucleotide sequence: TGTGCCAGCTCACCACGTCGGGACTCAAGTACGGATGAGCAGTTCTTC. Using reference TRBV18 and TRBJ2-1 for the parts outside the CDR3, the full variable domain is NAGVMQNPRHLVRRRGQEARLRCSPMKGHSHVYWYRQLPEEGLKFMVYLQKENIIDESGMPKERFSAEFPKEGPSILRIQQVVRGDSAAYFCASSPRRDSSTDEQFFGPGTRLTVL.

In this sample, this clone turned up a few times. The gene calls are TRBV28 and TRBJ2-7, with 9 bases matching TRBD2. The CDR3 consists of 16 residues. Germline assignment: CDR1 MDHEN and CDR2 SYDVKM. V lost 5 bases, J lost 0 bases, and 8 bases stayed unmatched. The CDR3 loop reads CASSPRAGGYSYEQYF. The CDR3 DNA sequence: TGTGCCAGCAGTCCTAGGGCGGGGGGGTACTCCTACGAGCAGTACTTC.

This clone was counted a single time. The CDR3, as DNA: TGTGCCAGCAGCCTTAACCGCCCTTCCGGGAGGCGCCAAGAGACCCAGTACTTC. Translation: CASSLNRPSGRRQETQYF. The V call is TRBV28, the J call TRBJ2-5, with 7 positions matching TRBD2. The germline V gene has CDR1 MDHEN and CDR2 SYDVKM. The V gene end was trimmed by 6 bases and the J gene end by 1 base; junction bases not matched to a gene: 17. The CDR3 consists of 18 residues.

V is TRBV28 and J is TRBJ1-5; TRBD1 aligns across 7 bases. V was clipped by 7 bases and J by 1 base; unmatched bases: 4. Germline V gives CDR1 MDHEN, CDR2 SYDVKM. The length of the CDR3 is 14 residues. This chain's CDR3 is CASTPGQSNQPQHF. The DNA for the CDR3 is TGTGCCAGCACCCCGGGACAGAGCAATCAGCCCCAGCATTTT. Full variable domain (remainder filled in from reference TRBV28 and TRBJ1-5): DVKVTQSSRYLVKRTGEKVFLECVQDMDHENMFWYRQDPGLGLRLIYFSYDVKMKEKGDIPEGYSVSREKKERFSLILESASTNQTSMYLCASTPGQSNQPQHFGDGTRLSIL.

J is TRBJ2-7 and V is TRBV6-5; 7 nucleotides match TRBD1. With 5 bases clipped from V and 4 bases from J, the junction kept 11 bases outside the gene matches. In germline, CDR1 is MNHEY, CDR2 SVGAGI. The CDR3 spans 15 residues. CDR3 loop: CASSRDRPPPYEQYF. The DNA of the CDR3 is TGTGCCAGCAGTAGGGACAGACCACCGCCGTACGAGCAGTACTTC.

V is TRBV4-1 and J is TRBJ2-1; TRBD2 matches 9 bases. In germline, CDR1 is MGHRA, CDR2 YSYEKL. V lost 2 bases, J lost 8 bases, and 10 bases stayed unmatched. There are 16 residues in the CDR3. The CDR3 protein is CASSQPRRTSVYEQFF. The DNA of the CDR3 is TGCGCCAGCAGCCAACCTCGCCGGACTAGCGTCTATGAGCAGTTCTTC.

This clone was seen only a few times. The gene calls are TRBV4-3 and TRBJ1-3; D gene uncertain. Germline V CDR1 and CDR2: LGHNA, YSLEER. The CDR3 extends over 17 amino acids. V was trimmed by 3 bases and J by 1 base, leaving 16 bases between them. CDR3 in DNA: TGCGCCAGCAGCCACCCCGGGGAGGGTGTATCTGGAAACACCATATATTTT. The encoded protein is CASSHPGEGVSGNTIYF.

The CDR3 loop reads CAWRTVGGRKGQYF. The CDR3 DNA reads TGTGCCTGGAGGACGGTCGGGGGGCGCAAAGGGCAGTACTTC. This chain uses TRBV30 with TRBJ2-7, with TRBD2 as a possible D gene (7 bases). With 3 bases removed from V and 9 bases from J, the gap between germline ends came to 21 bases. Germline CDR1 is GTSNPN and CDR2 is SVGIG (reference sequence). The CDR3 loop spans 14 amino acids.

The chain is built from TRBV27 and TRBJ2-7; the match to TRBD1 covers 11 bases. V dropped 6 bases and J dropped 6; count of bases not matched to a gene: 7. The germline V gene has CDR1 MNHEY and CDR2 SMNVEV (reference sequence). The CDR3 contains 14 residues. CDR3 protein: CASRPGQGAGEQYF. In DNA, the CDR3 is TGTGCCAGCAGACCCGGACAGGGGGCGGGCGAGCAGTACTTC.

In its sample, this clone was seen a few times. The chain joins TRBV7-7 to TRBJ2-2; D is ambiguous. Trimming shortened V by 6 bases and J by 7 bases, and 9 bases separated the two germline ends. The CDR3 extends over 12 amino acids. Germline CDR1 is SSHAT and CDR2 is FNYEAQ (reference sequence). The CDR3 bases are TGTGCCAGCAGGACCCCAGGCGGGGAGCTGTTTTTT. Protein sequence: CASRTPGGELFF.

This clone appeared once. The chain is built from TRBV6-5 and TRBJ2-1; TRBD2 matches at 12 bases. Trimming cost V 6 bases and J 7 bases; bases outside gene matches: 4. The germline CDR1 and CDR2 sequences are MNHEY and SVGAGI. CDR3 length equals 14 residues. CDR3 loop: CASRLAGGWNEQFF. The CDR3 region has the DNA TGTGCCAGCAGGCTAGCGGGAGGGTGGAATGAGCAGTTCTTC.

This clone appeared a few times. V is TRBV5-1 and J is TRBJ2-1; 8 bases align to TRBD2. After removal of 1 base from V and 2 bases from J, the junction contained 11 bases not matched to a gene. This CDR3 spans 18 amino acids. Germline CDR1 and CDR2: SGHRS and YFSETQ. The CDR3 DNA is TGCGCCAGCAGCTTGAAGTATCCCGGGACTAGAACCTACAATGAGCAGTTCTTC. Amino acid sequence: CASSLKYPGTRTYNEQFF.

CDR3 residues: CASSQQGEEDTEAFF. CDR3 coding DNA: TGCGCCAGCAGTCAGCAGGGGGAGGAGGACACTGAAGCTTTCTTT. This sequence joins TRBV23-1 and TRBJ1-1; 7 bases match TRBD1. TRBV23-1 has ORF status, its function being uncertain. The CDR3 contains 15 residues. V lost 3 bases, J lost 3 bases, and 7 bases stayed unmatched.

The CDR3 spells CASSLAQGHRKNTEAFF. CDR3 in DNA: TGTGCCAGCAGTCTTGCCCAGGGCCATCGGAAGAACACTGAAGCTTTCTTT. This chain links TRBV2 with TRBJ1-1; possible D gene TRBD1, 5 bases. Germline loops: CDR1 SNHLY, CDR2 FYNNEI. Deletions cut 5 bases from V and 1 base from J, with 20 bases between. The CDR3 loop spans 17 amino acids.

The rearrangement joins TRBV25-1 to TRBJ2-1; D remains unclear. Germline CDR1 and CDR2: MGHDK and SYGVNS. The CDR3 spans 16 residues. The V and J ends lost 2 bases and 2 bases respectively, with 13 bases between them. The CDR3 sequence is CASSEGVGETYNEQFF. Here the CDR3 DNA reads TGTGCCAGCAGTGAAGGAGTCGGAGAAACCTACAATGAGCAGTTCTTC.

CDR3 sequence reads: CASSQDPYSGSSYEQYF. The CDR3 DNA reads TGCGCCAGCAGCCAAGACCCCTATAGCGGTAGCTCCTACGAGCAGTACTTC. The J gene is TRBJ2-7, the V gene TRBV4-3; D perhaps matches TRBD2 (6 bases). CDR3 length: 17 residues. Germline CDR1 and CDR2: LGHNA and YSLEER. V lost 0 bases and J lost 0, with 15 bases in between.

The chain recombines TRBV6-1 with TRBJ2-7, with 8 bases that match TRBD2. This CDR3 has 14 residues. V shed 2 bases and J 5 bases; nucleotides not matched to a gene: 5. Germline V gene sequence: CDR1 MNHNS, CDR2 SASEGT. The CDR3 is CASSEQGLENEQYF. For the CDR3, the DNA is TGTGCCAGCAGTGAACAGGGACTAGAGAACGAGCAGTACTTC.